These T cell receptor beta chains were read from a single sample in a study of blood T cells in healthy people across ages. TCRdb recomputed calls from the 5' RACE reads with MiXCR, one row per CDR3 protein. The sample lists 750,000 to 950,000 distinct CDR3 sequences, 25% to 30% seen once, with more than 8.5% in the top ten. These sequences were also reported in another study, on T cells of mothers and their children.

The sample comprised blood. The origin of the receptors is a woman aged 40 to 49 in good health. CDR3s include the opening cysteine and the closing phenylalanine or tryptophan.

j_call v_call cdr3_aa
TRBJ1-2 TRBV18 CASSPVSGQVSYGYTF
TRBJ2-3 TRBV7-2 CASRKEAGGSDTQYF
TRBJ1-4 TRBV12-3/TRBV12-4 CASTHGRVEKLFF
TRBJ1-2 TRBV24-1 CATSDSGRDCTF
TRBJ2-1 TRBV6-2/TRBV6-3 CGSRPFEESLEQFF
TRBJ2-3 TRBV7-8 CASSLAWVARGSTDTQYF
TRBJ2-1 TRBV5-1 CASSLQSGGANEQFF
- TRBV7-2 CASSAHSQGFEQYF
TRBJ2-7 TRBV3-1 CASRDVTQGNEQYF
TRBJ2-5 TRBV9 CASSVEGQETQYF
TRBJ1-6 TRBV12-3/TRBV12-4 CASSPIVNSPLHF